The 17 T cell receptor beta chains listed next were all sequenced from one sample in a study of blood T cell repertoires in COVID-19. Here immunoSEQ multiplex PCR was the method, and the copy in TCRdb shows in-frame clones only, minus some. Of approximately 440,000 clones detected, roughly 91% appear once; the ten largest clones hold 0.6%. What was sequenced was PBMCs or T cells enriched from blood (not recorded which). The source of these receptors is a young man who had recovered from COVID-19.

Notes on this clone: Other DNA variants within this sample encode the same CDR3. This sequence joins TRBV3-1 (or the pseudogene TRBV3-2) and TRBJ1-1; D gene uncertain. The CDR3 is 14 amino acids. Trimming left V 0 bases short and J 1 base short, with 6 bases between. Germline V gene lookup returns CDR1 LGHDT and CDR2 YNNKEL (reference sequence). The CDR3 DNA reads as TGTGCCAGCAGCCAAGAGGCTGCGAACACTGAAGCTTTCTTT. The encoded protein is CASSQEAANTEAFF.

The chain has TRBV27 and TRBJ2-1, with 7 positions matching TRBD1. Germline V gene sequence: CDR1 MNHEY, CDR2 SMNVEV (reference sequence). The CDR3 consists of 13 residues. The trim removed 4 bases at V and 9 bases at J, leaving 6 bases unmatched. CDR3 nucleotides: TGTGCCAGCAGTTCGAAGACAGGGACTGAGCAGTTCTTC. Translation: CASSSKTGTEQFF.

The chain is built from TRBV6-5 and TRBJ1-5; D is unclear. Between the trimmed V and J ends, which lost 6 bases and 7 bases, there was a span of 10 bases. Germline-derived CDR1 and CDR2 are MNHEY and SVGAGI. The CDR3 runs 12 residues. CDR3 loop: CASRDGGQPQHF. CDR3 coding DNA: TGTGCCAGCAGGGATGGAGGGCAGCCCCAGCATTTT.

The chain couples TRBV7-3 to TRBJ2-2, with 9 positions matching TRBD2. Germline CDR1 SGHTA, CDR2 FQGTGA. CDR3 length: 16 residues. V dropped 3 bases and J dropped 7; count of bases not matched to a gene: 9. CDR3 protein: CASSFGAGGIGGELFF. CDR3 in DNA: TGTGCCAGCAGCTTCGGGGCGGGAGGGATCGGCGGGGAGCTGTTTTTT.

V and J are TRBV28 and TRBJ1-2; D perhaps matches TRBD1 (6 bases). The length of the CDR3 is 14 residues. CDR1 MDHEN and CDR2 SYDVKM come from the germline V gene. V lost 6 bases to trimming and J lost 4 bases, with 15 bases between them. In DNA form, the CDR3 reads TGTGCCAGCAGCATATCGACAGGACCCTATGGCTACACCTTC. It specifies CASSISTGPYGYTF.

This sequence joins TRBV13 and TRBJ2-1, with a tentative D call TRBD2 (5 bases). Germline CDR1 PRHDT, CDR2 FYEKMQ (reference sequence). CDR3 size: 13 residues. V was pared by 4 bases and J by 3 bases, with 7 bases between. The CDR3 region is CASSYRGYNEQFF. The CDR3 DNA sequence: TGTGCCAGCAGCTACCGGGGCTACAATGAGCAGTTCTTC.

CDR3 DNA: TGCGCCAGCAGGGAGACAGGCTATGAAGCTTTCTTT. As protein: CASRETGYEAFF. The rearrangement joins TRBV5-1 to TRBJ1-1, with a tentative D call TRBD1 (6 bases). This CDR3 spans 12 amino acids. CDR1 and CDR2 from the germline V gene are SGHRS and YFSETQ. V lost 5 bases to trimming and J lost 7 bases, with 12 bases between them.

This sequence joins TRBV5-4 and TRBJ2-7; D is perhaps TRBD2 (5 bases). The germline V gene has CDR1 SGHNT and CDR2 YYREEE (reference sequence). The V end was cut by 0 bases, the J end by 5 bases, with 15 bases between. There are 15 residues in the CDR3. CDR3 residues: CASSLDPLATNEQYF. The CDR3 DNA reads as TGTGCCAGCAGCTTGGATCCCCTAGCTACCAACGAGCAGTACTTC.

The rearrangement links TRBV6-6 to TRBJ2-1; 12 nucleotides line up with TRBD2. V lost 5 bases to trimming and J lost 4 bases; unmatched junction nucleotides: 9. The CDR3 extends over 17 amino acids. Germline V gene data show CDR1 as MNHNY and CDR2 as SVGAGI (reference sequence). The CDR3 loop is CASSPGHLAGGYNEQFF. The CDR3 DNA reads as TGTGCCAGCAGTCCAGGCCACCTAGCGGGAGGGTACAATGAGCAGTTCTTC.

The chain couples TRBV30 to TRBJ1-5, with a possible D match to TRBD1 (6 bases). Germline CDR1 GTSNPN, CDR2 SVGIG (reference sequence). V lost 2 bases and J lost 4, with 12 bases in between. CDR3 length: 14 amino acids. CDR3 protein: CAWSTGTPNQPQHF. CDR3 bases: TGTGCCTGGAGTACCGGGACACCTAATCAGCCCCAGCATTTT.

The rearrangement joins TRBV11-3 to TRBJ2-7; D perhaps matches TRBD1 (5 bases). CDR3 size: 15 residues. V was shortened by 1 base and J by 2 bases, with 12 bases between the two germline ends. Per germline, CDR1 SGHNT and CDR2 YENEEA. CDR3 DNA sequence: TGTGCCAGCAGCTTAGCTGGGCAGGGCCCCTACGAGCAGTACTTC. This translates into CASSLAGQGPYEQYF. Filled out from reference TRBV11-3 and TRBJ2-7, the complete variable domain reads EAGVVQSPRYKIIEKKQPVAFWCNPISGHNTLYWYLQNLGQGPELLIRYENEEAVDDSQLPKDRFSAERLKGVDSTLKIQPAELGDSAVYLCASSLAGQGPYEQYFGPGTRLTVT.

The chain is built from TRBV7-2 and TRBJ2-7; no clear D. The CDR3 length is 14 residues. The V gene's germline CDR1 is SGHTA and CDR2 FQGNSA. The ends were cut back, 10 bases at V and 3 bases at J, with 19 bases in the middle. In DNA, the CDR3 is TGTGCCATCCCGACGGCCGTGAACAGCTACGAGCAGTACTTC. Translating gives CAIPTAVNSYEQYF.

The rearrangement joins TRBV19 to TRBJ1-1; 7 nucleotides line up with TRBD1. The trim removed 7 bases at V and 4 bases at J, leaving 9 bases unmatched. Germline values: CDR1 LNHDA, CDR2 SQIVND (reference sequence). The CDR3 contains 14 residues. The CDR3 loop is CASKPVQGSTEAFF. In DNA form, the CDR3 reads TGTGCCAGTAAGCCGGTACAGGGGTCCACTGAAGCTTTCTTT.

This clone came up a few times. The chain links TRBV19 to TRBJ2-1; 8 nucleotides match TRBD2. V dropped 11 bases and J dropped 0; count of bases not matched to a gene: 9. The CDR3 has 15 amino acids. Germline V gene lookup returns CDR1 LNHDA and CDR2 SQIVND (reference sequence). In DNA form, the CDR3 reads TGTGCCTCGGGGGGGAGTGAAAGCTCCTACAATGAGCAGTTCTTC. It translates to CASGGSESSYNEQFF.

The V and J genes are TRBV6-5 and TRBJ1-1, with D possibly TRBD1 on 5 matching bases. CDR1 MNHEY and CDR2 SVGAGI come from the germline V gene. Trimming took off 6 bases at V and 1 base at J, with 12 bases between the two ends. This CDR3 spans 14 amino acids. CDR3 protein: CASRTEGWNTEAFF. In DNA, the CDR3 is TGTGCCAGCAGGACAGAAGGGTGGAACACTGAAGCTTTCTTT.

Points on this clone: This may be a read error: a much more frequent sequence differs by one nucleotide. The chain recombines TRBV7-2 with TRBJ2-2; D call uncertain. The germline gives CDR1 SGHTA, CDR2 FQGNSA. V was shortened by 1 base and J by 2 bases, with 5 bases between the two germline ends. This CDR3 is built from 14 residues. CDR3 sequence: CASSLGSNTGELFF. DNA for the CDR3: TGTGCCAGCAGCTTAGGGAGTAACACCGGGGAGCTGTTTTTT.

The chain combines TRBV25-1 with TRBJ2-3; 7 bases align to TRBD2. The CDR3 is 14 amino acids. Germline V gene sequence: CDR1 MGHDK, CDR2 SYGVNS. Germline trimming cut 6 bases from V and 2 bases from J; bases unmatched to any gene: 5. The CDR3 sequence is CASRGLADTDTQYF. CDR3 nucleotides: TGTGCCAGCAGGGGGCTAGCGGACACAGATACGCAGTATTTT. Drawing the rest from reference TRBV25-1 and TRBJ2-3, the complete variable domain is EADIYQTPRYLVIGTGKKITLECSQTMGHDKMYWYQQDPGMELHLIHYSYGVNSTEKGDLSSESTVSRIRTEHFPLTLESARPSHTSQYLCASRGLADTDTQYFGPGTRLTVL.